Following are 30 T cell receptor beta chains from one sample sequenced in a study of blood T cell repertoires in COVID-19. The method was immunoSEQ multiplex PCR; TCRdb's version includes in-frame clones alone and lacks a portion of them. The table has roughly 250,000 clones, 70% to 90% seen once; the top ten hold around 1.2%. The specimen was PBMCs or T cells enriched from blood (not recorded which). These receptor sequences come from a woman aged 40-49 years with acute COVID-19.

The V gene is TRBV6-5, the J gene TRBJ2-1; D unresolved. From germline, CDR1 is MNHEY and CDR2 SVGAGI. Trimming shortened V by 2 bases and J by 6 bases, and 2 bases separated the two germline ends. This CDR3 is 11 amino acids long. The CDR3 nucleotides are TGTGCCAGCAGTTACCTCAATGAGCAGTTCTTC. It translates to CASSYLNEQFF.

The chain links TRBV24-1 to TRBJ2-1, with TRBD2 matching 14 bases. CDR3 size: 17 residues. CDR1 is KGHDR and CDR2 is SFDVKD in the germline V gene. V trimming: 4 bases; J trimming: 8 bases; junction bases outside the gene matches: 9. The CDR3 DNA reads TGTGCCACCAGTGACCGTGCCGGGACTAGCGGGAGATATGAGCAGTTCTTC. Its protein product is CATSDRAGTSGRYEQFF.

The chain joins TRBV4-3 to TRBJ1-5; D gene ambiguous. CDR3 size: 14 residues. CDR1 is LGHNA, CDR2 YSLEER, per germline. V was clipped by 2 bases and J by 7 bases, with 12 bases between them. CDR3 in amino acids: CASSQSLGGQPQHF. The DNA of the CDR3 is TGCGCCAGCAGCCAATCGTTGGGAGGGCAGCCCCAGCATTTT.

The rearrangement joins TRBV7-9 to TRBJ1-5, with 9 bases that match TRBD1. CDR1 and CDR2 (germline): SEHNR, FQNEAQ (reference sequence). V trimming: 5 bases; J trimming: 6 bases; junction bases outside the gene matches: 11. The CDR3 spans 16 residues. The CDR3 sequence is CASSEAGTGSGQPQHF. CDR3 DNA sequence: TGTGCCAGCAGCGAAGCCGGGACAGGGTCGGGTCAGCCCCAGCATTTT.

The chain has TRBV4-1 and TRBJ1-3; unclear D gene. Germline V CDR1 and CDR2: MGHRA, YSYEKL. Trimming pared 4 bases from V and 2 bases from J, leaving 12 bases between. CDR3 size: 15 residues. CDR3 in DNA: TGCGCCAGCAGCCGAACTCAGGTCACTGGAAACACCATATATTTT. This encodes CASSRTQVTGNTIYF.

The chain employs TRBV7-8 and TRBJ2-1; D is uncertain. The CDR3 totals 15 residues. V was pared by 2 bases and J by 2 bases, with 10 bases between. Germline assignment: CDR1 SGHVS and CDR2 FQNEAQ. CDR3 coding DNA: TGTGCCAGCAGCTTATTCCTCGGTACCTACAATGAGCAGTTCTTC. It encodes CASSLFLGTYNEQFF.

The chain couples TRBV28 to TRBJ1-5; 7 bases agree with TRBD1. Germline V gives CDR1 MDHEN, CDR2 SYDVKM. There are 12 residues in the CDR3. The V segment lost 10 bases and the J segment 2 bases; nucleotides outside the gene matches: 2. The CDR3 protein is CAITGGNQPQHF. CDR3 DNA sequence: TGTGCCATCACAGGGGGCAATCAGCCCCAGCATTTT. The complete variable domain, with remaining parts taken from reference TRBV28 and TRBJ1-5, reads DVKVTQSSRYLVKRTGEKVFLECVQDMDHENMFWYRQDPGLGLRLIYFSYDVKMKEKGDIPEGYSVSREKKERFSLILESASTNQTSMYLCAITGGNQPQHFGDGTRLSIL.

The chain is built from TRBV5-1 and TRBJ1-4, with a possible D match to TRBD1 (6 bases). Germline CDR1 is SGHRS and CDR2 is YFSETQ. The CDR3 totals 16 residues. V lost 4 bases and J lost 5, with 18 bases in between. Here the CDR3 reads CASSPRMDSPNEKLFF. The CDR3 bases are TGCGCCAGCAGCCCAAGGATGGACAGTCCAAATGAAAAACTGTTTTTT.

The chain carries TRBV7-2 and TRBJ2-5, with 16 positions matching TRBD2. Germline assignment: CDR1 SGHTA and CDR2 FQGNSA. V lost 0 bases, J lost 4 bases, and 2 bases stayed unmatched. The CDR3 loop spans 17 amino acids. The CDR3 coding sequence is TGTGCCAGCAGCTTAGCGGGACTAGCGGGAGGGTTAGAGACCCAGTACTTC. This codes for CASSLAGLAGGLETQYF.

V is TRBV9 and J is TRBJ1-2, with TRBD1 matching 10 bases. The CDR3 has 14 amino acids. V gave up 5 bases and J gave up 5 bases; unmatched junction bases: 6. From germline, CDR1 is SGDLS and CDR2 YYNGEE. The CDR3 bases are TGTGCCAGCAGGCCGGGACAGGGGCCATATGGCTACACCTTC. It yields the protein CASRPGQGPYGYTF.

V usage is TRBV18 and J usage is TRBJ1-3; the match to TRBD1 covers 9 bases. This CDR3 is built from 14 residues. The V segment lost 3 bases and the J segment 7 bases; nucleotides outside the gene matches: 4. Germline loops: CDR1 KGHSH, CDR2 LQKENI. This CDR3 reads CASSPGQGPNTIYF. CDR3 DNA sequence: TGTGCCAGCTCACCGGGACAGGGTCCGAACACCATATATTTT.

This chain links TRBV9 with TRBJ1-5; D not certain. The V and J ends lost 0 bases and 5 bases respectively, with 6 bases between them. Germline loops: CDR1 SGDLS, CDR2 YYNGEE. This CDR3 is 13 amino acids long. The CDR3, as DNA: TGTGCCAGCAGCGTAGCCCCAGATCAGCCCCAGCATTTT. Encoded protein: CASSVAPDQPQHF.

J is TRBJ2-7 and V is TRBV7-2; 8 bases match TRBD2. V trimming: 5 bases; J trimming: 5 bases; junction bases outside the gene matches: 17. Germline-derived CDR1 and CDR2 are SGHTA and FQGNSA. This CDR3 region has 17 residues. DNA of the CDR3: TGTGCCAGCAGCAAATGGGTACTAGCGGACTTCCAAGACGAGCAGTACTTC. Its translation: CASSKWVLADFQDEQYF. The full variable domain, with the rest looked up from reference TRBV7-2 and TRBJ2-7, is GAGVSQSPSNKVTEKGKDVELRCDPISGHTALYWYRQSLGQGLEFLIYFQGNSAPDKSGLPSDRFSAERTGGSVSTLTIQRTQQEDSAVYLCASSKWVLADFQDEQYFGPGTRLTVT.

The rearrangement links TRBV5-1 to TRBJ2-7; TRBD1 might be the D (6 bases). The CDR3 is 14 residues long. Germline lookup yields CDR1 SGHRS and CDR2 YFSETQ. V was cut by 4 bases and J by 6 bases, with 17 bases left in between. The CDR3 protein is CASSLPQGLGEQYF. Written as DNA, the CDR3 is TGCGCCAGCAGCCTTCCGCAGGGGTTGGGCGAGCAGTACTTC.

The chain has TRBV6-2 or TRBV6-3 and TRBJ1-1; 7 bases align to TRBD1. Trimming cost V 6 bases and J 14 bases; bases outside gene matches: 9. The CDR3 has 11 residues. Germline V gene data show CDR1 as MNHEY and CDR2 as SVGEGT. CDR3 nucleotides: TGTGCCAGCAGCCACGGACAGGCGTTATTCTTT. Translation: CASSHGQALFF.

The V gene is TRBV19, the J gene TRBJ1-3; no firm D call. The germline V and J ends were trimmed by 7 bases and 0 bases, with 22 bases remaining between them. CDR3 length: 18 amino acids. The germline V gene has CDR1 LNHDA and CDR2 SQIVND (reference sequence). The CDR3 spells CASTFKSPQLYSGNTIYF. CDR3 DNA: TGTGCCAGTACCTTCAAATCGCCGCAACTTTACTCTGGAAACACCATATATTTT.

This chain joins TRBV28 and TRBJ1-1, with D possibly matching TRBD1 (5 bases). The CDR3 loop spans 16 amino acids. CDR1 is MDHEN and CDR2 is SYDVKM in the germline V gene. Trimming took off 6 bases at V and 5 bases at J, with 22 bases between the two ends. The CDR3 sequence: CASSPTWEGLFTEAFF. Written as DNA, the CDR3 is TGTGCCAGCAGCCCCACCTGGGAGGGGTTATTTACTGAAGCTTTCTTT.

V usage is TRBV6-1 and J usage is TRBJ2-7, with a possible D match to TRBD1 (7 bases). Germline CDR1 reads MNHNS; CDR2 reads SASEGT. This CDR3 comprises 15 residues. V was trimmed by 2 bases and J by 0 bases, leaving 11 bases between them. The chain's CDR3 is CASSESGDSSYEQYF. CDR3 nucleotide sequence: TGTGCCAGCAGTGAATCGGGGGACAGCTCCTACGAGCAGTACTTC.

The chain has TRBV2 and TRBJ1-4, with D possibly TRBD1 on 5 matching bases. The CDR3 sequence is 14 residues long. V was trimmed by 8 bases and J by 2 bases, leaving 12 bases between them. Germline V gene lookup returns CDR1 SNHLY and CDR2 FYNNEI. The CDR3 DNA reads TGTGCCAGCGCGGGAGGGGTTACTAATGAAAAACTGTTTTTT. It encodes CASAGGVTNEKLFF.

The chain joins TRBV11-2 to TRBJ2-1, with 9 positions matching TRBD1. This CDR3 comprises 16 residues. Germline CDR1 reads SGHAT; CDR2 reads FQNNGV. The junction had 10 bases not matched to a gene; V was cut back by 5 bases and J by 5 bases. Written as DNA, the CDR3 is TGTGCCAGCAGCCGTATGGACAGGGGAGCTAACAATGAGCAGTTCTTC. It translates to CASSRMDRGANNEQFF.

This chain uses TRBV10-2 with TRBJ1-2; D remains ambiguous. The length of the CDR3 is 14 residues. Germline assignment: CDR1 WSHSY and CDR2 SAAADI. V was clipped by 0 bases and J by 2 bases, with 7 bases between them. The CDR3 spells CASSESSANYGYTF. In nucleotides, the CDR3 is TGCGCCAGCAGTGAGTCGAGCGCAAACTATGGCTACACCTTC.

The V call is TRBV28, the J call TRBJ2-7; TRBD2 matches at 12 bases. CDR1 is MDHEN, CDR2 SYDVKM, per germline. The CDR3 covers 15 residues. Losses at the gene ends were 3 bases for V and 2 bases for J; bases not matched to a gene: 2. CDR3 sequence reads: CASSLPSGRAYEQYF. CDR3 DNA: TGTGCCAGCAGTTTGCCTAGCGGGAGGGCCTACGAGCAGTACTTC.

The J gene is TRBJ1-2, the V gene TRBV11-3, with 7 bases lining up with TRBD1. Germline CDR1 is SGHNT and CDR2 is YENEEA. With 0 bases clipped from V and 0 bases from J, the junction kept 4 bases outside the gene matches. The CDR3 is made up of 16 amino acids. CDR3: CASSLDPGTANYGYTF. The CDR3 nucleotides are TGTGCCAGCAGCTTAGATCCCGGGACAGCTAACTATGGCTACACCTTC.

The CDR3 DNA sequence: TGTGCCAGCAGCTTAGCGGGACAGGGGCAAGAGACCCAGTACTTC. This encodes CASSLAGQGQETQYF. The chain links TRBV7-8 to TRBJ2-5, with TRBD1 identical over 10 bases. The CDR3 length is 15 residues. With 0 bases clipped from V and 2 bases from J, the junction kept 0 bases outside the gene matches. Germline values: CDR1 SGHVS, CDR2 FQNEAQ. Together with reference TRBV7-8 and TRBJ2-5, the CDR3 gives the full variable domain: GAGVSQSPRYKVAKRGQDVALRCDPISGHVSLFWYQQALGQGPEFLTYFQNEAQLDKSGLPSDRFFAERPEGSVSTLKIQRTQQEDSAVYLCASSLAGQGQETQYFGPGTRLLVL.

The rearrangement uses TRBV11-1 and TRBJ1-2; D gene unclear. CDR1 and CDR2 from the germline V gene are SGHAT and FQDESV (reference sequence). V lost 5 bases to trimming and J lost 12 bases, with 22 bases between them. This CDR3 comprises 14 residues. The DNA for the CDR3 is TGTGCCAGCAGCCAACCTGATTTGGGCTTTCGAAACACCTTC. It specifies CASSQPDLGFRNTF.

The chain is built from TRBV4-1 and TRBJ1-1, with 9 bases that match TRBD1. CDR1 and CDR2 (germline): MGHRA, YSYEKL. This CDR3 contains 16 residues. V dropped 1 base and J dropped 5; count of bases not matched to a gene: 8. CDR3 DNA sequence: TGCGCCAGCAGCCAAGCAGGGGGACAGGGTTGGACTGAAGCTTTCTTT. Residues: CASSQAGGQGWTEAFF.

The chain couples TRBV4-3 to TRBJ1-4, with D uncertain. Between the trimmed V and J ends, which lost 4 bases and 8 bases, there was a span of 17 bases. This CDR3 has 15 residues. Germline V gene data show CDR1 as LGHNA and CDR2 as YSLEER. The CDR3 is CASSRTHGDGEKLFF. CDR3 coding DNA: TGCGCCAGCAGCCGAACTCACGGGGATGGGGAAAAACTGTTTTTT.

In DNA form, the CDR3 reads TGCAGCGTTGAAGACGGTCAGGGTTTGAGGAAGACTGAAGCTTTCTTT. Its translation is CSVEDGQGLRKTEAFF. The chain combines TRBV29-1 with TRBJ1-1, with D possibly TRBD1 on 5 matching bases. The germline V gene has CDR1 SQVTM and CDR2 ANQGSEA. CDR3 length equals 16 residues. Between the trimmed V and J ends, which lost 0 bases and 5 bases, there was a span of 19 bases.

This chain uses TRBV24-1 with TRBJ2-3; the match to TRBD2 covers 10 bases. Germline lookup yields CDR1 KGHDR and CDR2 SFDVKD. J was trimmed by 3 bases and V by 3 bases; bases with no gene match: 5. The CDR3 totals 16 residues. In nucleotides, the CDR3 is TGTGCCACCAGTGATGCTAGCGGGAGTCGGACAGATACGCAGTATTTT. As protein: CATSDASGSRTDTQYF.

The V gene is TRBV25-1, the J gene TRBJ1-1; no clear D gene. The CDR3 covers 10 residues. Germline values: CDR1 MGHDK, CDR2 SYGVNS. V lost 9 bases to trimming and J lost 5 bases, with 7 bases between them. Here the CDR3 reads CASRGTEAFF. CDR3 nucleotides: TGTGCCAGTAGAGGGACTGAAGCTTTCTTT.